The present entry profiles one TCR beta chain with its context. Its antigen is as yet unknown. Clones were read by immunoSEQ multiplex PCR, and TCRdb kept only the in-frame ones, dropping some. The sample lists tens of thousands of clones; 91% were seen once. The sample originates from a study of a mutant IDH1 vaccine in newly diagnosed glioma. Study summary: Eight vaccinations went to patients in weeks 1, 3, 5, 7, 11, 15, 19, 23. Vaccines were first given 4-6 weeks after radiotherapy alone, or with temozolomide cycles. Previous care, which was radiotherapy, temozolomide, or both, most often involved both. Whole-study results and caveats: Seemingly, pseudoprogression had no relation to changes in the top peripheral T cell clonotypes.

The time point: week 23, last vaccination. Mutant IDH1 20-mer peptide, at 300 ug, made up each vaccine dose, with topical imiquimod. The germline gives CDR1 PRHDT, CDR2 FYEKMQ (reference sequence). The CDR3 covers 11 residues. V was pared by 5 bases and J by 7 bases, with 8 bases between. This rearrangement joins TRBV13 to TRBJ1-2; D is ambiguous. This clonotype was obtained from a man in his fifties with glioma. Here the sequenced sample was PBMCs, taken from a glioma patient whose treatment included an IDH1 peptide vaccine. The CDR3 here is CASSPPSGYTF. The DNA of the CDR3 is TGTGCCAGCAGCCCTCCCAGTGGCTACACCTTC.